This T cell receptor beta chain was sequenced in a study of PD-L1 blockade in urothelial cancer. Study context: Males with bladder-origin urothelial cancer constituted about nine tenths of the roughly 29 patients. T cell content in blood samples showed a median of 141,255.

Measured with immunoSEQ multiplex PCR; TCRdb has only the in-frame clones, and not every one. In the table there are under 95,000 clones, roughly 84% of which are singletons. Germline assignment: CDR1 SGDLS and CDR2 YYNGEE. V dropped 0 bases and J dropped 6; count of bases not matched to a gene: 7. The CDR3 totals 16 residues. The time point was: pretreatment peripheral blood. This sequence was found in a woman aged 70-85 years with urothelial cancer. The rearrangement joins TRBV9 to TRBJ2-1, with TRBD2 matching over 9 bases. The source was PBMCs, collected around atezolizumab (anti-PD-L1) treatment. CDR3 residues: CASSVGLAGQPNEQFF. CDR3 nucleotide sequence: TGTGCCAGCAGCGTAGGCCTAGCGGGGCAACCCAATGAGCAGTTCTTC.